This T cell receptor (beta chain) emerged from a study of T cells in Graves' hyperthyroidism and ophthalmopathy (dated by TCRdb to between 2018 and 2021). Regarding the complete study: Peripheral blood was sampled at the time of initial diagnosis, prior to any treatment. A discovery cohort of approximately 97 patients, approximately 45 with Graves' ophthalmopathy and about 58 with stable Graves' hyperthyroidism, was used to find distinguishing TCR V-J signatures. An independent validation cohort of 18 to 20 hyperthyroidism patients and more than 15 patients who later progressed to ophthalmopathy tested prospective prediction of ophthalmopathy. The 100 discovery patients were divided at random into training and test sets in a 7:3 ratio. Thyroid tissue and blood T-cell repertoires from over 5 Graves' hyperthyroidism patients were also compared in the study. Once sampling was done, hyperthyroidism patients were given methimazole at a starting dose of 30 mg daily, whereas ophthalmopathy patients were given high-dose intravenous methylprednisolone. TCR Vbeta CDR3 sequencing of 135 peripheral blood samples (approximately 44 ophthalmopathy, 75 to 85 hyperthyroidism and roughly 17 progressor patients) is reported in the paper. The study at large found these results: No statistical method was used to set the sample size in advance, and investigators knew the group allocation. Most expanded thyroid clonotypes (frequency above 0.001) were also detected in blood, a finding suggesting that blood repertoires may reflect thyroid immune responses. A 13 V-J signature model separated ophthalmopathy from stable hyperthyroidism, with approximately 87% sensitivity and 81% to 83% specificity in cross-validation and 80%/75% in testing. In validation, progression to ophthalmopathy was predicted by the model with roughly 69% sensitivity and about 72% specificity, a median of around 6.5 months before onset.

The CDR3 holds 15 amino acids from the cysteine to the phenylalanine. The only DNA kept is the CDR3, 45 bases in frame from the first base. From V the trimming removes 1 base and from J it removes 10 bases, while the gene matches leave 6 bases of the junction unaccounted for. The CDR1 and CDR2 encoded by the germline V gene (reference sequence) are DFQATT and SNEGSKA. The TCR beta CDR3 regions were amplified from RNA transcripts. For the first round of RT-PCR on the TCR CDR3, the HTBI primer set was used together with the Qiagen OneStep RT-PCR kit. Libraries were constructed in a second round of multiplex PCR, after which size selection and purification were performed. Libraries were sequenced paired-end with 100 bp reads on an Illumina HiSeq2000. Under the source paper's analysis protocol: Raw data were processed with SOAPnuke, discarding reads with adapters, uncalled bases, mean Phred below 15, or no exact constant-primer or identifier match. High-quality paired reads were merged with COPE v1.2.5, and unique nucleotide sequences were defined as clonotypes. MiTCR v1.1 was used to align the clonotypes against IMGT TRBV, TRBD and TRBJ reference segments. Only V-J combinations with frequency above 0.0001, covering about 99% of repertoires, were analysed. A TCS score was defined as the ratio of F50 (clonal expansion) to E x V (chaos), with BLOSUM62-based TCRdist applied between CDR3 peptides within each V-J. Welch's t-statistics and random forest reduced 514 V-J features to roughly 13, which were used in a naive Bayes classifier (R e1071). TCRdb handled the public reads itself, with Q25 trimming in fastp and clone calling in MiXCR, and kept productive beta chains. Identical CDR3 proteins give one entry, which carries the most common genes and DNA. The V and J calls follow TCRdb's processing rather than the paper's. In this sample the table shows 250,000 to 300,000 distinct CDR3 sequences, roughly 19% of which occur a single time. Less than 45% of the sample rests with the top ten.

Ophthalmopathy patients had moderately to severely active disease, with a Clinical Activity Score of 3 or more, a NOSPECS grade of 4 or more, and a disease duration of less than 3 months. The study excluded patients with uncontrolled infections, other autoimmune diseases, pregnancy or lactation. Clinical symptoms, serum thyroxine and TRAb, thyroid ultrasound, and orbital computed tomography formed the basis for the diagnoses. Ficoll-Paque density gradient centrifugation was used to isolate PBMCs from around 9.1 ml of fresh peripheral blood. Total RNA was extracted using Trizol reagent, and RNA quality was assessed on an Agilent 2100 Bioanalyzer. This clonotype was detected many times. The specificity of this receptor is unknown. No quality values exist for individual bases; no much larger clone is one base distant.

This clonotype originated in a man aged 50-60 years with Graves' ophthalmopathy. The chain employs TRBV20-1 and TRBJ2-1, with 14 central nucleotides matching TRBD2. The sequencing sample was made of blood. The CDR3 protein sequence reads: CSARGPGLAGGEQFF. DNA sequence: TGCAGTGCTAGAGGCCCTGGACTAGCGGGAGGAGAGCAGTTCTTC.